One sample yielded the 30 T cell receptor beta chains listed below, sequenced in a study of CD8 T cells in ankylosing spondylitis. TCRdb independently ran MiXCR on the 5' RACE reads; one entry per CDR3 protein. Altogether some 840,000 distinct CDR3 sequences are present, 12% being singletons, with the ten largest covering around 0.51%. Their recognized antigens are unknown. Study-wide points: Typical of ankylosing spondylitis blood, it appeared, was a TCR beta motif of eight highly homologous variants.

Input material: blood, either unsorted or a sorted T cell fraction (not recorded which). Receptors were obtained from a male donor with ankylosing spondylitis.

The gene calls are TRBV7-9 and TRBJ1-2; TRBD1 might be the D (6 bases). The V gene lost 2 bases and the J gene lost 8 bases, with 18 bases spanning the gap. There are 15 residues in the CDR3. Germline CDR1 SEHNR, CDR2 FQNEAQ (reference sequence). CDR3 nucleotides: TGTGCCAGCAGCTTACTAGACAGGACAATGGGAGGCTACACCTTC. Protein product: CASSLLDRTMGGYTF.

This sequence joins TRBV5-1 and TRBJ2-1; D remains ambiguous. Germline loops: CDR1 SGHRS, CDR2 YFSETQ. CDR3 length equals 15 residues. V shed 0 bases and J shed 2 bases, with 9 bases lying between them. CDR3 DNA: TGCGCCAGCAGCTTGGCCCTAGTTACCTACAATGAGCAGTTCTTC. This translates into CASSLALVTYNEQFF.

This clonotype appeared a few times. CDR3 in amino acids: CASSRTVGINEQFF. The CDR3 DNA is TGTGCCAGCAGTCGGACTGTAGGTATCAATGAGCAGTTCTTC. This sequence joins TRBV6-1 and TRBJ2-1; D may be TRBD2 (5 bases). Trimming removed 5 bases from V and 6 bases from J, with 14 bases in between. This CDR3 is built from 14 residues. Germline CDR1 and CDR2: MNHNS and SASEGT.

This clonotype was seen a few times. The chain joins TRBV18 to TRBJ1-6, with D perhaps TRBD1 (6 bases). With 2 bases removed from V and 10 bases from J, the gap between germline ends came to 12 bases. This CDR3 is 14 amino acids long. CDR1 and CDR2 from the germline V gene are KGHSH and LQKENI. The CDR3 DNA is TGTGCCAGCTCACCAAACAGGGCTCGGTCACCCCTCCACTTT. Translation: CASSPNRARSPLHF.

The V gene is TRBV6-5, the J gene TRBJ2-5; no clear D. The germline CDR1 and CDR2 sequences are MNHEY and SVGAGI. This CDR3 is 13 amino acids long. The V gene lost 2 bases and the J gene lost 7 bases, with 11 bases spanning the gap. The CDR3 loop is CASSYVPGRTQYF. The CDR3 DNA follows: TGTGCCAGCAGTTACGTCCCTGGCCGGACCCAGTACTTC.

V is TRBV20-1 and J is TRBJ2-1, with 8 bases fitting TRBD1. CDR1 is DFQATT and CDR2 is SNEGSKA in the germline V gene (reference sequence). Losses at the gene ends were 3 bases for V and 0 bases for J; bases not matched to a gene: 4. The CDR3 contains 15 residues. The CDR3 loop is CSARADRGSYNEQFF. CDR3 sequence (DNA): TGCAGTGCTAGGGCCGACAGGGGCTCCTACAATGAGCAGTTCTTC.

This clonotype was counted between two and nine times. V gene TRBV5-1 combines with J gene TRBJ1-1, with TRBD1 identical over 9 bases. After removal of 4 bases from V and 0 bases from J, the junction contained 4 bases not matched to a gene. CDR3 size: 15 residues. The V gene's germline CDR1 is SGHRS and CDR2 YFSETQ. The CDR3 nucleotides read TGCGCCAGCAGCAGACAGGGGGTAGTGAACACTGAAGCTTTCTTT. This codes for CASSRQGVVNTEAFF.

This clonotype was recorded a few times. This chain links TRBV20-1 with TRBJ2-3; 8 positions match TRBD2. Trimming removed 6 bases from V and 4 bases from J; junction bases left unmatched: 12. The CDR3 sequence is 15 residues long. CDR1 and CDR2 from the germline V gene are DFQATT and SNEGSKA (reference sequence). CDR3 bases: TGCAGTGCCAGCTGGCCAGCGGGAGCTCCAGATACGCAGTATTTT. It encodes CSASWPAGAPDTQYF.

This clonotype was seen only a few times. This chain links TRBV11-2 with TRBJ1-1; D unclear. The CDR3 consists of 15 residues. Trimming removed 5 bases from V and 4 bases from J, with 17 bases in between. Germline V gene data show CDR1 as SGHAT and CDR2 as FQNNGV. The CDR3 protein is CASSQLQLLVTEAFF. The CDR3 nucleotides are TGTGCCAGCAGCCAATTACAGCTTTTGGTCACTGAAGCTTTCTTT.

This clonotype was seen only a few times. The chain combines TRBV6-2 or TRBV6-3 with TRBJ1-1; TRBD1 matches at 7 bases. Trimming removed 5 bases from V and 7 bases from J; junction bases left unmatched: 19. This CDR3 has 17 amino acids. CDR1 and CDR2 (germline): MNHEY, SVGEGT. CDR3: CASSLRQGSVSLGEAFF. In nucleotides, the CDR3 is TGTGCCAGCAGTCTCCGACAGGGCTCTGTTTCGTTGGGTGAAGCTTTCTTT.

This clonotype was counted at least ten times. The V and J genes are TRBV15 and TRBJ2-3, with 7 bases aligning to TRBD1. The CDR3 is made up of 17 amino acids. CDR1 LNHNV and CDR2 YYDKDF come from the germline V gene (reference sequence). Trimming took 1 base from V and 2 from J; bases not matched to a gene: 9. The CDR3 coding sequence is TGTGCCACCAGCAGAGGAGGGGGCGAAAGGGTCACAGATACGCAGTATTTT. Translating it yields CATSRGGGERVTDTQYF.

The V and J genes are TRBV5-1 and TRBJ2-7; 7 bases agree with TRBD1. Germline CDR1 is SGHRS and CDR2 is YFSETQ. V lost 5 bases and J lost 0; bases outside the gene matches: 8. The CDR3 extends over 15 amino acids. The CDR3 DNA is TGCGCCAGCAGGAGGGACAGCGAAAGCTCCTACGAGCAGTACTTC. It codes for CASRRDSESSYEQYF. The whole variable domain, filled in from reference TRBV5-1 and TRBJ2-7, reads KAGVTQTPRYLIKTRGQQVTLSCSPISGHRSVSWYQQTPGQGLQFLFEYFSETQRNKGNFPGRFSGRQFSNSRSEMNVSTLELGDSALYLCASRRDSESSYEQYFGPGTRLTVT.

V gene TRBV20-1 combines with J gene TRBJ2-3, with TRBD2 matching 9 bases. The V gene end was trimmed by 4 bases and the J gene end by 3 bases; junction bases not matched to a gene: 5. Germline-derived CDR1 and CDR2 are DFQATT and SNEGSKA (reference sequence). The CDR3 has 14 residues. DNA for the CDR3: TGCAGTGCTATGGCGGGGGGGATAACAGATACGCAGTATTTT. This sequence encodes CSAMAGGITDTQYF.

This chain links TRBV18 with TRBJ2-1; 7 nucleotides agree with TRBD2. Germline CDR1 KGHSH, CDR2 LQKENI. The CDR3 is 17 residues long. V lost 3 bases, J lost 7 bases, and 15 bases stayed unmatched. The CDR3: CASSPPNPTTSLNEQFF. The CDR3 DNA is TGTGCCAGCTCACCCCCAAATCCCACGACTAGCCTGAATGAGCAGTTCTTC.

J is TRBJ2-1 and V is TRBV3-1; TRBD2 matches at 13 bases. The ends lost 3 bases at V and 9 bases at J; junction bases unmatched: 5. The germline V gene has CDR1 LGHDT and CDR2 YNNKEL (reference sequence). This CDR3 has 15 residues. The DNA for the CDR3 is TGTGCCAGCAGCCACACTAGCGGGGGGGCAAGTGAGCAGTTCTTC. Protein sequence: CASSHTSGGASEQFF.

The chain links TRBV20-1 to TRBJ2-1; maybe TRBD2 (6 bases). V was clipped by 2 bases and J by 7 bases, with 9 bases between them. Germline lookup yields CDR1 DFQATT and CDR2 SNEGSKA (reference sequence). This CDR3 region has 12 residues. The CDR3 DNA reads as TGCAGTGCTAGATCTGGGGGGAATGAGCAGTTCTTC. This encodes CSARSGGNEQFF.

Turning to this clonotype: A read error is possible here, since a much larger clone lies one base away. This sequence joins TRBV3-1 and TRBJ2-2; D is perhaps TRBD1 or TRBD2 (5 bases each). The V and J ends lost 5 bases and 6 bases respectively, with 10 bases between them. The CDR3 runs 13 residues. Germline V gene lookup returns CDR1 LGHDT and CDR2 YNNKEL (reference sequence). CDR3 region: CASSWGRAGELFF. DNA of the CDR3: TGTGCCAGCAGCTGGGGACGGGCCGGGGAGCTGTTTTTT.

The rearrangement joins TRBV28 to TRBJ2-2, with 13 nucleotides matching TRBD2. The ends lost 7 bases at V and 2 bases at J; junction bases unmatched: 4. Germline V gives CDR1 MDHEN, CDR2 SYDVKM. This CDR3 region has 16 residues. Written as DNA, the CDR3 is TGTGCCAGCAAGACTAGCGGGAGGAGTAACACCGGGGAGCTGTTTTTT. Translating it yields CASKTSGRSNTGELFF.

The DNA for the CDR3 is TGCGCCAGCAGCCAGAGAGTGAACACTGAAGCTTTCTTT. This encodes CASSQRVNTEAFF. V and J are TRBV4-1 and TRBJ1-1; D is ambiguous. Germline V CDR1 and CDR2: MGHRA, YSYEKL. The CDR3 covers 13 residues. The V and J ends lost 3 bases and 0 bases respectively, with 5 bases between them.

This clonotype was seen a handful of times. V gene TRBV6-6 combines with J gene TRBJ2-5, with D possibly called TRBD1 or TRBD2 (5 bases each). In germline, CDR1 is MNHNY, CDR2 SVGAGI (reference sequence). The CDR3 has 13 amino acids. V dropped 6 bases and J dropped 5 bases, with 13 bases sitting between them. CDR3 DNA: TGTGCCAGCAGACGAAGGGACGCGGAGACCCAGTACTTC. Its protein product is CASRRRDAETQYF.

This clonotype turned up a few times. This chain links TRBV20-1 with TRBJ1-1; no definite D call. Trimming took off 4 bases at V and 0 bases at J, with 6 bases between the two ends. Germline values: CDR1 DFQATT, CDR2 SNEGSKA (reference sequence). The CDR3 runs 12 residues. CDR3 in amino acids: CSATKVNTEAFF. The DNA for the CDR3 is TGCAGTGCTACAAAAGTGAACACTGAAGCTTTCTTT.

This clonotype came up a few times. CDR3 protein: CSVGRGKRGDTEAFF. The CDR3, as DNA: TGCAGCGTGGGACGGGGGAAGAGGGGAGACACTGAAGCTTTCTTT. The V call is TRBV29-1, the J call TRBJ1-1; tentatively, D is TRBD1 (5 bases). CDR3 length: 15 residues. Germline CDR1 and CDR2: SQVTM and ANQGSEA. Trimming shortened V by 6 bases and J by 3 bases, and 20 bases separated the two germline ends.

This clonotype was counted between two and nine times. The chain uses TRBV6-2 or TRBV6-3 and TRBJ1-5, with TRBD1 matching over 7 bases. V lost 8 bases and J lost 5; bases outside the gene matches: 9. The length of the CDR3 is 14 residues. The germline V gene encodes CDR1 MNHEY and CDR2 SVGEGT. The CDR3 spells CASGVIRGHQPQHF. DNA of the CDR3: TGTGCCAGCGGGGTAATAAGGGGGCATCAGCCCCAGCATTTT.

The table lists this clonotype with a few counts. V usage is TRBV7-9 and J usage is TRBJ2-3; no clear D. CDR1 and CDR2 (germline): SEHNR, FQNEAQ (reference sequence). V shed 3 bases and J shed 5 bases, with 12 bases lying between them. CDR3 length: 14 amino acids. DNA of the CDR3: TGTGCCAGCAGCTTCCCAGATTCCGGAGATACGCAGTATTTT. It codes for CASSFPDSGDTQYF.

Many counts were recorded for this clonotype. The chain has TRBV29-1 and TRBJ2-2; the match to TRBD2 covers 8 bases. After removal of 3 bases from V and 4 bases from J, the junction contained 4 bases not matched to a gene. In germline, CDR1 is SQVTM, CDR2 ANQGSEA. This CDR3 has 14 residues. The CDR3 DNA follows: TGCAGCGTTGATCGTGCGGGAGGCACCGGGGAGCTGTTTTTT. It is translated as CSVDRAGGTGELFF.

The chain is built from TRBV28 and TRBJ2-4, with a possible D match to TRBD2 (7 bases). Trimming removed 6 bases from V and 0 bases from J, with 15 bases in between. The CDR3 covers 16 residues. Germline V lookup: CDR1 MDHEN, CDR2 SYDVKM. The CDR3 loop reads CASRPSGEGAKNIQYF. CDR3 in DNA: TGTGCCAGCAGACCCTCAGGGGAGGGAGCCAAAAACATTCAGTACTTC.

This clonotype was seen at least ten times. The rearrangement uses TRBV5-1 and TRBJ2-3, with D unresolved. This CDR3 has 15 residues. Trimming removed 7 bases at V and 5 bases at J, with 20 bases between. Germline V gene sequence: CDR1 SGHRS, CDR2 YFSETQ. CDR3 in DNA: TGCGCCAGCCAGCAAACGGCAGTTGCACGAGATACGCAGTATTTT. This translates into CASQQTAVARDTQYF.

The CDR3 DNA sequence: TGTGCCAGCAGCTCGGGGCTTTCAAATGGCTACACCTTC. Translation: CASSSGLSNGYTF. V and J are TRBV7-2 and TRBJ1-2, with D perhaps matching TRBD1 (5 bases). The germline V and J ends were trimmed by 4 bases and 6 bases, with 12 bases remaining between them. CDR1 and CDR2 from the germline V gene are SGHTA and FQGNSA. The CDR3 covers 13 residues.

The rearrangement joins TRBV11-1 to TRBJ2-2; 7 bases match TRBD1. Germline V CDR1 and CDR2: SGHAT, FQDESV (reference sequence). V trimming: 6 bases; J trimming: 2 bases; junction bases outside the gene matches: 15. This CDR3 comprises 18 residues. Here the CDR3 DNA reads TGTGCCAGCAGTTTCCAGATGCTGACAGGGTTAAACACCGGGGAGCTGTTTTTT. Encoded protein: CASSFQMLTGLNTGELFF.

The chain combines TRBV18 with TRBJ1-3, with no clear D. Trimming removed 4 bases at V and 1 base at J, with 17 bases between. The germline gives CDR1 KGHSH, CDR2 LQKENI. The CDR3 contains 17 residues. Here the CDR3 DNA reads TGTGCCAGCTCACTAAACCTGGGTGAACTTTCTGGAAACACCATATATTTT. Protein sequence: CASSLNLGELSGNTIYF.